This TCR beta chain is from a study of T cell responses to AZD1222 COVID-19 vaccine. Notes on the study in general: Spike-wide vaccine-associated CD4 TCRs dominated at 160-218 and 743-854. Spike-specific TCR breadth and depth rose after two AZD1222 doses.

Produced via immunoSEQ multiplex PCR; TCRdb's table is partial and in-frame only. This table holds approximately 200,000 clones, 80% to 90% found once. Details on this clone: As yet, its antigen is unknown.

The clonotype comes from an adult in good health. This specimen consisted of peripheral blood, obtained on day 0 of AZD1222 vaccination.

DNA of the CDR3: TGTGCCGTTATGGGCTGGGAGGAAGGCGAAAAACTGTTTTTT. Translation gives CAVMGWEEGEKLFF. The genes are TRBV19 and TRBJ1-4; D gene uncertain. This CDR3 comprises 14 residues. The germline gives CDR1 LNHDA, CDR2 SQIVND (reference sequence). The V and J ends lost 11 bases and 8 bases respectively, with 21 bases between them.